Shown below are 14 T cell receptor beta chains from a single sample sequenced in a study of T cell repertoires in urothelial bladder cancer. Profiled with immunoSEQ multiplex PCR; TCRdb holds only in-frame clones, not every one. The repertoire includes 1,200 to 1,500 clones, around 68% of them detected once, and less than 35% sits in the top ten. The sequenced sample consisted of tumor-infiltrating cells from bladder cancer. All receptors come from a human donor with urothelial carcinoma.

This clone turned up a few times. The CDR3 loop reads CATSRDRQSPLHF. The CDR3 DNA sequence: TGTGCCACCAGCAGAGATCGCCAGTCACCCCTCCACTTT. The J gene is TRBJ1-6, the V gene TRBV15; D not resolved. Per the germline V gene, CDR1 is LNHNV and CDR2 is YYDKDF (reference sequence). Trimming removed 0 bases at V and 10 bases at J, with 7 bases between. This CDR3 spans 13 amino acids.

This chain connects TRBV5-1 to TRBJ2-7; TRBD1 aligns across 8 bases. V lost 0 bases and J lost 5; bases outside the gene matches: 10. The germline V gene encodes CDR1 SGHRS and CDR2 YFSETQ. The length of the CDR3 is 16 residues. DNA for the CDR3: TGCGCCAGCAGCTTGGTTGCGACAGGGGTTACAGACGAGCAGTACTTC. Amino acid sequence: CASSLVATGVTDEQYF.

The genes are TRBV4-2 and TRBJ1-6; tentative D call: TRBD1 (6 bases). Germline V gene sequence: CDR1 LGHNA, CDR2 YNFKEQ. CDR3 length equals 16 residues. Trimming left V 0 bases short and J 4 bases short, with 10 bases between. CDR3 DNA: TGTGCCAGCAGCCAAGAAACAGGGACGTATAATTCACCCCTCCACTTT. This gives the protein CASSQETGTYNSPLHF.

The CDR3 bases are TGTGCCAGCAGTTCCCTGGGGAGGGATACAGATACGCAGTATTTT. Translation: CASSSLGRDTDTQYF. The rearrangement links TRBV28 to TRBJ2-3, with 7 bases fitting TRBD2. This CDR3 comprises 15 residues. Germline-derived CDR1 and CDR2 are MDHEN and SYDVKM. J gave up 3 bases and V 4 bases, and 7 bases lay outside the gene matches.

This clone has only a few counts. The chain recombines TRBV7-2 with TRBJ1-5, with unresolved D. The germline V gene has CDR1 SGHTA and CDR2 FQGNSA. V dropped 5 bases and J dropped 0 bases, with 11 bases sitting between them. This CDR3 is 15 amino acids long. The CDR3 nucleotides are TGTGCCAGCAGCCAAGGATGGGATAGCAATCAGCCCCAGCATTTT. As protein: CASSQGWDSNQPQHF.

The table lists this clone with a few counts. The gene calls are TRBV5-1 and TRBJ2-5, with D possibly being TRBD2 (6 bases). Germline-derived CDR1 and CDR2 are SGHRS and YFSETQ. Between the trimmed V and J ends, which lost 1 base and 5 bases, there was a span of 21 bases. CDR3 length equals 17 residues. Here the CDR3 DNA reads TGCGCCAGCAGCTTGTCTGGGCAGCGTGTTGCGGGGGAGACCCAGTACTTC. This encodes CASSLSGQRVAGETQYF.

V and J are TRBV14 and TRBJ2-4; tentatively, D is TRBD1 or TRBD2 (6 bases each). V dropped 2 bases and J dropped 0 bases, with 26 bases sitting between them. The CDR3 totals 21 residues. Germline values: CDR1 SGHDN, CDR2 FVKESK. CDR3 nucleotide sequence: TGTGCCAGCAGCCAAAAAGTGGGGGCAGTTCAACGGGGACTAGCCAAAAACATTCAGTACTTC. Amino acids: CASSQKVGAVQRGLAKNIQYF.

CDR3 residues: CASSLGLASIEQFF. The DNA of the CDR3 is TGTGCCAGCAGCTTGGGACTAGCGTCCATAGAGCAGTTCTTC. V and J are TRBV5-4 and TRBJ2-1; 8 bases fit TRBD2. V lost 0 bases, J lost 10 bases, and 6 bases stayed unmatched. The CDR3 has 14 residues. Per germline, CDR1 SGHNT and CDR2 YYREEE (reference sequence).

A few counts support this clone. DNA for the CDR3: TGTGCCTGGAGGGGTGAGAGCCATGATTCACCCCTCCACTTT. It specifies CAWRGESHDSPLHF. The rearrangement links TRBV30 to TRBJ1-6; D remains unclear. The germline V gene has CDR1 GTSNPN and CDR2 SVGIG (reference sequence). This CDR3 spans 14 amino acids. The V end was cut by 3 bases, the J end by 8 bases, with 14 bases between.

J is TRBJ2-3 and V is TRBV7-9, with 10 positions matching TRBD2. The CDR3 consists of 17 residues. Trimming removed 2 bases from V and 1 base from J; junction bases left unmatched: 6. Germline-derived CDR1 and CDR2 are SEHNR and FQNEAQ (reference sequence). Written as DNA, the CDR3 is TGTGCCAGCAGCTTAAAACTCCTAGCGGGAGGCACAGATACGCAGTATTTT. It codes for CASSLKLLAGGTDTQYF.

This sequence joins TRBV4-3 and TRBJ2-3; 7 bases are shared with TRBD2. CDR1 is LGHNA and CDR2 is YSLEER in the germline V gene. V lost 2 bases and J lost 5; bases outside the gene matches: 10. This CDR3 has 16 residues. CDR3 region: CASSQLTSPEGDTQYF. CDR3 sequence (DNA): TGCGCCAGCAGCCAACTGACTAGCCCAGAGGGAGATACGCAGTATTTT.

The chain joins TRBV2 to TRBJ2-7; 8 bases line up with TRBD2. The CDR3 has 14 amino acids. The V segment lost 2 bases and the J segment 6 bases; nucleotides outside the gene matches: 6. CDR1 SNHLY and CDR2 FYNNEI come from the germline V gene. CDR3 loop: CASSETGGPVEQYF. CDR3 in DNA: TGTGCCAGCAGTGAAACGGGGGGGCCGGTCGAGCAGTACTTC.

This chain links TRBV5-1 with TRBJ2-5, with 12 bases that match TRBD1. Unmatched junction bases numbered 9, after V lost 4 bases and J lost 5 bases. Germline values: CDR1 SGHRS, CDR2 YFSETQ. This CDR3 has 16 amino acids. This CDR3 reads CASSPEGDRGPETQYF. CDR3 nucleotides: TGCGCCAGCAGCCCCGAAGGGGACAGGGGGCCGGAGACCCAGTACTTC.

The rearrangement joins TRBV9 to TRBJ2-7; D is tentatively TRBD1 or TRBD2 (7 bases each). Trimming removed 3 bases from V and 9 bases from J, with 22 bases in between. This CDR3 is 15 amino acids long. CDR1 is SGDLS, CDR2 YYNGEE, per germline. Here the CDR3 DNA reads TGTGCCAGCAGCGCAGGGGGGGGCATCGGCGGTTGGCAGTACTTC. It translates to CASSAGGGIGGWQYF.